This T cell receptor (beta chain) comes out of a study of OX40 agonist ivuxolimab in advanced cancers. Overall study context: Patients were infused with ivuxolimab every 2 weeks at 0.01 to 10 mg/kg. Melanoma, hepatocellular carcinoma, head and neck or renal cell cancer occurred in dose-escalation patients. Points from the study as a whole: More expanded clones were found, on average, in CD8+ than in CD4+ T cells.

Points on this clone: Its antigen is unidentified.

Some clones are missing from TCRdb's copy, which holds only in-frame ones; the method was immunoSEQ multiplex PCR. This sample has more than 95,000 clones, with approximately 90% found just once. CDR1 is MRHNA, CDR2 SNTAGT, per germline. V lost 6 bases, J lost 0 bases, and 8 bases stayed unmatched. This CDR3 region has 17 residues. Patients were excluded for autoimmune disease history or systemic immunosuppression. The clonotype was recovered from an adult with an advanced solid tumor such as melanoma, head and neck, liver or kidney cancer. The chain is built from TRBV6-4 and TRBJ2-2; 9 bases agree with TRBD2. The sample in question was CD4+ or CD8+ T cells sorted from blood, obtained in a trial of the OX40 agonist ivuxolimab. The DNA for the CDR3 is TGTGCCAGCAGGGCCCCGGCGGGGGGGCCGAACACCGGGGAGCTGTTTTTT. Protein sequence: CASRAPAGGPNTGELFF.